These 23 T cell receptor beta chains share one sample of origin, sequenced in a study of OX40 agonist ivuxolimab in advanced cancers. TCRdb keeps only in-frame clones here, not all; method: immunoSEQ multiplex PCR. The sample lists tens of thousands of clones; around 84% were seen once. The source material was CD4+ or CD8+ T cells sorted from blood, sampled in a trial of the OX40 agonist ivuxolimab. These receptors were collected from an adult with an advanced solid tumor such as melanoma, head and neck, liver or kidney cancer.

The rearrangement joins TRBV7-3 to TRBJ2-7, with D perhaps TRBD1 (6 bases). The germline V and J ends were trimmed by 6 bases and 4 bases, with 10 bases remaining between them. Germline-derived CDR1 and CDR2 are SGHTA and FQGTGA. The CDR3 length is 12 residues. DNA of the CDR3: TGTGCCAGCAGTCAACAGGGATACGAGCAGTACTTC. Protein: CASSQQGYEQYF.

The CDR3 here is CASSLGGVSSGNTIYF. The CDR3 DNA is TGTGCCAGCAGCTTAGGAGGGGTCAGCTCTGGAAACACCATATATTTT. J is TRBJ1-3 and V is TRBV7-2, with D tentatively TRBD1 (5 bases). V lost 1 base, J lost 0 bases, and 10 bases lay in between. The CDR3 spans 16 residues. Germline V CDR1 and CDR2: SGHTA, FQGNSA.

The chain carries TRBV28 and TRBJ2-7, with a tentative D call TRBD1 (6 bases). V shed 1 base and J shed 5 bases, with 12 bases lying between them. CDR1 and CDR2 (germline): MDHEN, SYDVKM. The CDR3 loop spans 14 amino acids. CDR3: CASSLFQGINEQYF. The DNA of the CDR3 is TGTGCCAGCAGTTTATTCCAGGGGATTAACGAGCAGTACTTC.

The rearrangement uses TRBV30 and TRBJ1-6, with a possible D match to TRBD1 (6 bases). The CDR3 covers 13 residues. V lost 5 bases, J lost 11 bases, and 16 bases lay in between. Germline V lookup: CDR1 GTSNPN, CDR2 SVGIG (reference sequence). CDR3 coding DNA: TGTGCCTGGGCCAGGGGACCTTCAGCACCCCTCCACTTT. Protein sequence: CAWARGPSAPLHF.

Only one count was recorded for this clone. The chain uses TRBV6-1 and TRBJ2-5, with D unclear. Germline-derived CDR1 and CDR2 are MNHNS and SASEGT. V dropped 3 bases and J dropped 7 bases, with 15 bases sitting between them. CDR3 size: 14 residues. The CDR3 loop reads CASSESAIKGTQYF. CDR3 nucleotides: TGTGCCAGCAGTGAGTCAGCTATCAAGGGGACCCAGTACTTC.

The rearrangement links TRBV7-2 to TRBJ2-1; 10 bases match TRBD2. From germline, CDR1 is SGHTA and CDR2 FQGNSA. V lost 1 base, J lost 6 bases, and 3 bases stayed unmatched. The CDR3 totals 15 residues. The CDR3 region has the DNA TGTGCCAGCAGCTTAGTAGCGGGAGGATCCAATGAGCAGTTCTTC. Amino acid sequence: CASSLVAGGSNEQFF.

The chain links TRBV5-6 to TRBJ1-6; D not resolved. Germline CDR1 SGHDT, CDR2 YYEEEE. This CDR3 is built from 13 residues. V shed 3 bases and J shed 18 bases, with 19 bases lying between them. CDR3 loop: CASSSLEYGPAHF. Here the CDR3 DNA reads TGTGCCAGCAGCTCCCTTGAATATGGTCCGGCCCACTTT.

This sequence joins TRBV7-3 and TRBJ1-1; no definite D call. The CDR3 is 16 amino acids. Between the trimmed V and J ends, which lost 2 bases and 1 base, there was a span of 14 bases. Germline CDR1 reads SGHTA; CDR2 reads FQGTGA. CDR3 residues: CASSLLGFLENTEAFF. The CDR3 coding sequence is TGTGCCAGCAGCTTACTAGGATTCCTTGAGAACACTGAAGCTTTCTTT.

Here the CDR3 DNA reads TGTGCCAGCTCACCTACAGGGTCGAACACTGAAGCTTTCTTT. Protein: CASSPTGSNTEAFF. The chain is built from TRBV18 and TRBJ1-1, with D perhaps matching TRBD1 (6 bases). In germline, CDR1 is KGHSH, CDR2 LQKENI. V was clipped by 3 bases and J by 1 base, with 9 bases between them. The CDR3 length is 14 residues.

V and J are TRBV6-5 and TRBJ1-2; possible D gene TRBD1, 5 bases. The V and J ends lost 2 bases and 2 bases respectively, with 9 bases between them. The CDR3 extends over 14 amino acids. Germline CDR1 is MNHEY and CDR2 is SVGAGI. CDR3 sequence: CASSYGGRNYGYTF. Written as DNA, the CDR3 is TGTGCCAGCAGTTACGGGGGAAGAAACTATGGCTACACCTTC.

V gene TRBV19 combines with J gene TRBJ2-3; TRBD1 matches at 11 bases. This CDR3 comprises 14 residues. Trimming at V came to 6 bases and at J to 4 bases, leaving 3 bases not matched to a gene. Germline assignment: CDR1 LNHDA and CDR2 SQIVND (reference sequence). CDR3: CASSPGQGADTQYF. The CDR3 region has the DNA TGTGCCAGTAGCCCGGGACAGGGGGCAGATACGCAGTATTTT.

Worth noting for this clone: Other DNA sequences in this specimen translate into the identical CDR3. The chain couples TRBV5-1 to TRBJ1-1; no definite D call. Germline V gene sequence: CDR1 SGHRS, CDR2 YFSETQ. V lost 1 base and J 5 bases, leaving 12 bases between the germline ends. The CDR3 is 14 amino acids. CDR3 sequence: CASSLNPGNTEAFF. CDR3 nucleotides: TGCGCCAGCAGCTTGAATCCAGGAAATACTGAAGCTTTCTTT. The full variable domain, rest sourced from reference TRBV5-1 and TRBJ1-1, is KAGVTQTPRYLIKTRGQQVTLSCSPISGHRSVSWYQQTPGQGLQFLFEYFSETQRNKGNFPGRFSGRQFSNSRSEMNVSTLELGDSALYLCASSLNPGNTEAFFGQGTRLTVV.

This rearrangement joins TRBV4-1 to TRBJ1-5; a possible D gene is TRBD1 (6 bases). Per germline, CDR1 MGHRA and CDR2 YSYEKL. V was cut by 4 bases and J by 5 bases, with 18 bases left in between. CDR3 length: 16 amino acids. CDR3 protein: CASSLNPDSTYQPQHF. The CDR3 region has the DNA TGCGCCAGCAGCCTTAATCCGGACAGTACTTATCAGCCCCAGCATTTT.

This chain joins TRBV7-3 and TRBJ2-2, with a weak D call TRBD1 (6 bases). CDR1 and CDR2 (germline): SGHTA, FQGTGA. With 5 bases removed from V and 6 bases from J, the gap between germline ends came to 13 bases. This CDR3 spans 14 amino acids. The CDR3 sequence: CASSLKGVPGELFF. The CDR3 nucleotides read TGTGCCAGCAGCCTCAAGGGGGTGCCCGGGGAGCTGTTTTTT.

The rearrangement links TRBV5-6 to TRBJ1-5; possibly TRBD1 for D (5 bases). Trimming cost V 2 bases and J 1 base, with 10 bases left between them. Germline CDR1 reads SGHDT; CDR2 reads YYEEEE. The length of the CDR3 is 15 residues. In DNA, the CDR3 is TGTGCCAGCAGCTTACGGGGGTTGAGCAATCAGCCCCAGCATTTT. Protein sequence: CASSLRGLSNQPQHF.

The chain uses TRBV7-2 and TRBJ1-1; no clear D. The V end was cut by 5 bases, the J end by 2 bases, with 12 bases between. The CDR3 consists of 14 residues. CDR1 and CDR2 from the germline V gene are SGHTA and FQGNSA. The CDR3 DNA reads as TGTGCCAGCAGCCCGCGGTCAGGCAACACTGAAGCTTTCTTT. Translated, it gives CASSPRSGNTEAFF.

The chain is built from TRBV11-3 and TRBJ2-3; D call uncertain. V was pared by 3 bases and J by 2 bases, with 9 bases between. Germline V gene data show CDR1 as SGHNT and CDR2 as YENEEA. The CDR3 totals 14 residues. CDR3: CASSLSDPTDTQYF. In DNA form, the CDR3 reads TGTGCCAGCAGCTTGAGCGACCCCACAGATACGCAGTATTTT. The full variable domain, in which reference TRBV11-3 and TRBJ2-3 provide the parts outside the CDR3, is EAGVVQSPRYKIIEKKQPVAFWCNPISGHNTLYWYLQNLGQGPELLIRYENEEAVDDSQLPKDRFSAERLKGVDSTLKIQPAELGDSAVYLCASSLSDPTDTQYFGPGTRLTVL.

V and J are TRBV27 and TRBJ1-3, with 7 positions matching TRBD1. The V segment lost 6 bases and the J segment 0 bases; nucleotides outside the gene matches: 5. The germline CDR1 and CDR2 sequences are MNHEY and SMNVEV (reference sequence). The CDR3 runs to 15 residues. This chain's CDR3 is CASSNTGASGNTIYF. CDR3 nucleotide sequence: TGTGCCAGCAGCAATACAGGGGCCTCTGGAAACACCATATATTTT.

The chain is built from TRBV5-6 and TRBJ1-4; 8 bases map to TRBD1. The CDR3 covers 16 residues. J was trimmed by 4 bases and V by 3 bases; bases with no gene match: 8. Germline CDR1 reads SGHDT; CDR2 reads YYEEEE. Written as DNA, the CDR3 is TGTGCCAGCAGCTCCCTAAACAGGGGGGATAATGAAAAACTGTTTTTT. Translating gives CASSSLNRGDNEKLFF.

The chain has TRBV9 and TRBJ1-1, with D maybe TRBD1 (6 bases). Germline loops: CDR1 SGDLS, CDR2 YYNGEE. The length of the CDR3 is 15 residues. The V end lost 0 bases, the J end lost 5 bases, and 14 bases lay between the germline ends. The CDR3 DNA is TGTGCCAGCAGCGTAGATCCGGGGGCCGCAACTGAAGCTTTCTTT. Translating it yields CASSVDPGAATEAFF.

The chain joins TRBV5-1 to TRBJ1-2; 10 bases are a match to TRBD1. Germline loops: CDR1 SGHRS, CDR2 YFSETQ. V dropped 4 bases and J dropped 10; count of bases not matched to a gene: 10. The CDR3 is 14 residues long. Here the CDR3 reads CASSLTGTGVTYTF. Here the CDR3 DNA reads TGCGCCAGCAGCCTCACCGGGACAGGGGTAACCTACACCTTC.

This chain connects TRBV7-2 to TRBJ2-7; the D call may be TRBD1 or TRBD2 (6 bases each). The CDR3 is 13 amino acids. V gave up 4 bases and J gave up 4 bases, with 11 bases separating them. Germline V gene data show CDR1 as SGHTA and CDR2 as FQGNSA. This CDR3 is CASSWGAPYEQYF. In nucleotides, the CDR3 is TGTGCCAGCAGCTGGGGGGCACCGTACGAGCAGTACTTC.

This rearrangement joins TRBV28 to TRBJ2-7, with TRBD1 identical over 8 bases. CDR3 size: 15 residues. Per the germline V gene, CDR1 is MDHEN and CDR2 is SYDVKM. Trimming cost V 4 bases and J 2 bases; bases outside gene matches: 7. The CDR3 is CASSSSGQGAYEQYF. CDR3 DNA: TGTGCCAGCAGTTCCTCCGGACAGGGAGCCTACGAGCAGTACTTC.